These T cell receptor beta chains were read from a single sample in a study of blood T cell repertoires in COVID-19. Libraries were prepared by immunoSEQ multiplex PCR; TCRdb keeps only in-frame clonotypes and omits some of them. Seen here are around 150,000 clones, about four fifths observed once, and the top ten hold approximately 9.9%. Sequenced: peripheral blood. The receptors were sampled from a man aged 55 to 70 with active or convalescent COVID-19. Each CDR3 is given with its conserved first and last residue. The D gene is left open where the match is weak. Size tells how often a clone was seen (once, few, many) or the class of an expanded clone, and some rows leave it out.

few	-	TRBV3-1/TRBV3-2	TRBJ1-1	TGTGCCAGCAGCCAGGGAGGGGGGTTCTGGGTAGCTTTCTTT	CASSQGGGFWVAFF
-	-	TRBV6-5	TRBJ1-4	TGTGCCAGCAGTTACCGTACCCCAGCAACTAATGAAAAACTGTTTTTT	CASSYRTPATNEKLFF
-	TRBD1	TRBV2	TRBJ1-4	TGTGCCAGCAGTGACAGGGGACAGGCTAATGAAAAACTGTTTTTT	CASSDRGQANEKLFF
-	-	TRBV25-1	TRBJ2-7	TGTGCCAGCAGTGAATCCGGGGGGCTTTACGAGCAGTACTTC	CASSESGGLYEQYF
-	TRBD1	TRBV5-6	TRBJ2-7	TGTGCCAGCAGCTCGGGGCCGGGACAGGGGTACGAGCAGTACTTC	CASSSGPGQGYEQYF
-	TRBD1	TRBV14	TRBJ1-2	TGTGCCAGCAGCCAAGGTGCCACAGGGGATGGCTACACCTTC	CASSQGATGDGYTF
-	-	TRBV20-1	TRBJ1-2	TGCAGTGCATGGGGGCCTACCTCCTTC	CSAWGPTSF
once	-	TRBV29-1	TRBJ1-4	TGCAGCGCACAACCTGACAGTAATAATGAAAAACTGTTTTTT	CSAQPDSNNEKLFF
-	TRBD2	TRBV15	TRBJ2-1	TGTGCCACCAGCAGAGTAGGACTAGCGCCTTCCTCCTACAATGAGCAGTTCTTC	CATSRVGLAPSSYNEQFF
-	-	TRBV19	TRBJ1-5	TGTGCCAGTAGGCTTGCAGGGTTTGCTCGCAATCAGCCCCAGCATTTT	CASRLAGFARNQPQHF
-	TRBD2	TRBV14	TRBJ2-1	TGTGCCAGCAGCCCATTAGCGGGAGGGGTGTTCTTC	CASSPLAGGVFF
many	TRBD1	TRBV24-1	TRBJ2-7	TGTGCCACCGGGACAGGGGGTTATGACGAGCAGTACTTC	CATGTGGYDEQYF